This T cell receptor (beta chain) was obtained from a study of shared clonotypes between healthy human individuals. The CDR3 contains 16 residues. The V gene's germline CDR1 is LNHNV and CDR2 YYDKDF (reference sequence). V shed 1 base, J shed 5 bases, and the junction held 8 bases outside the gene matches. Only in-frame clones appear in the TCRdb table, and some are missing; sequencing was by immunoSEQ multiplex PCR. The sample has around 1.1 million clones, about 80% seen once; the top ten hold almost 0.9%. The sample taken for sequencing was memory CD4+ T cells from PBMCs. Subset indicated: CD45RA-negative fraction. J is TRBJ2-7 and V is TRBV15; 10 nucleotides agree with TRBD2. This TCR was recovered from a man younger than 35 in good health. Some clones in this sample may be carry-over from other donors' samples. In DNA, the CDR3 is TGTGCCACCAGCAGAGGAGGTAGCGGGAGGAACAACGAGCAGTACTTC. Protein sequence: CATSRGGSGRNNEQYF.